This T cell receptor beta chain is from a study of CD4 T cells in relation to SARS-CoV-2 and coronaviruses. The sample holds a few counts of this clone. Its matching antigen is unknown. Generated by immunoSEQ multiplex PCR, the TCRdb table keeps only in-frame clones and is missing some. The table lists tens of thousands of clones, roughly 80% of them singletons, with about a fifth in the top ten. With V trimmed by 1 base and J by 5 bases, 7 bases remained unmatched. The length of the CDR3 is 16 residues. CDR1 and CDR2 from the germline V gene are SGHNT and YENEEA. The chain uses TRBV11-3 and TRBJ2-1, with TRBD2 matching over 8 bases. This clonotype was sampled from an adult with COVID-19. The sequencing input was memory CD4+ T cells from PBMCs, cultured in vitro. The DNA for the CDR3 is TGTGCCAGCAGCTTAGGGACTAGCCCTATCCACAATGAGCAGTTCTTC. Translated: CASSLGTSPIHNEQFF.